This T cell receptor beta chain was retrieved from a study of T cells in Graves' hyperthyroidism and ophthalmopathy. Trimming removed 0 bases from V and 3 bases from J, with 8 bases in between. The CDR3 has 13 amino acids. CDR1 and CDR2 (germline): DFQATT, SNEGSKA (reference sequence). This clonotype occurred many times. The target antigen is unknown. From more than 8 ml of fresh peripheral blood, PBMCs were isolated. Researchers took RNA transcripts and amplified the TCR beta CDR3 regions from them. During a first-round RT-PCR of the TCR CDR3, the HTBI primer set was used. In TCRdb, the multiplex PCR reads were re-called with MiXCR into one record per CDR3 protein. The sample has some 740,000 distinct CDR3 sequences; 12% to 15% are singletons. Study-wide results and caveats: The majority of expanded thyroid clonotypes above 0.001 also appeared in blood. Ophthalmopathy was model-predicted a median approximately 6.4 months pre-onset.

Material: blood. This receptor was taken from a woman aged 18-35 years with Graves' hyperthyroidism. The rearrangement uses TRBV20-1 and TRBJ1-2, with D hard to call. The CDR3 protein is CSARDPWDYGYTF. In DNA form, the CDR3 reads TGCAGTGCTAGAGATCCCTGGGACTATGGCTACACCTTC.